This T cell receptor beta chain stems from a study of shared clonotypes between healthy human individuals (dated by TCRdb to about 2020). The study in broad terms: The cohort comprised two women and a few men aged 18 to 49 years. Per donor, three plates each were used for CD4 naive and CD4 memory, two for CD8 naive, and one for CD8 memory. The study deeply sequenced blood TCR repertoires of about 5 healthy adults to estimate repertoire size and the extent of clonotype sharing between individuals. To increase sequencing depth and limit assay-specific biases, different laboratories used diverse techniques to prepare libraries and sequence TCR repertoires. Per donor, leukapheresis produced somewhere between about 0.8 and 9 billion PBMCs. What the work shows at the level of the full study, not this receptor alone: Compared with non-shared clonotypes, the clonotypes found in all four sorted-subset donors had higher generation probabilities. Pairwise subsampling indicated that sequencing depth was expected to affect the degree of clonotype sharing among donors. Sampling was restricted to blood, and TCR repertoires in tissues likely differ from the TCR repertoires found in blood. The genetic and exposure-history diversity represented was limited by the small number of donors. Across a few donors, around 5.4% of naive CD4, approximately 3.6% of naive CD8, 2.3% of memory CD4, and approximately 0.4% of memory CD8 clonotypes were shared. Larger estimated clonotype richness was generally found for naive subsets than for memory subsets. Incomplete sequencing was indicated by rarefaction of sorted-subset datasets, despite the large sequencing depth.

CD8 naive samples consisted of CD45RO-negative cells that were positively selected for CCR7, yielding a CD45RA+CCR7+ population without TemRA cells. The donors were healthy, HIV-negative adults who had no recently reported acute infections or vaccinations. All donors were Caucasian adults living in Nashville, Tennessee, USA. After blood collection by leukapheresis, PBMCs were isolated using Ficoll-Histopaque density gradient centrifugation and then cryopreserved in the vapor phase of liquid nitrogen. Analytical flow cytometry was used to check the purity and quantity of each magnetically sorted T cell population. Genomic DNA was isolated from every sorted fraction and measured by UV absorbance on a Nanodrop 2000c. On this clone itself: There is no known antigen for this receptor. It has no much larger one-base neighbor in the sample; base qualities were not kept.

Using the deep immunoSEQ assay, TCR CDR3 regions were amplified from genomic DNA by multiplex PCR. Genomic DNA extracted from each cell subset was distributed evenly over all wells of several immunoSEQ 96-well plates, and each plate served as one replicate. For sorted subsets, each replicate PCR was loaded with 200 ng genomic DNA, equivalent to 25,000 to 35,000 T cell genomes. The purified libraries were quantified using a Qubit 3.0 fluorometer, sized with a Bioanalyzer 2100, and then quantified again using the KAPA Library Quantification kit. A separate single-read 150-cycle Illumina NextSeq 550 flow cell was used to sequence each immunoSEQ 96-well plate. For the original study's pipeline: Because the immunoSEQ output held only junctional sequences and lacked quality scores, the filtering could not match the filtering applied to full-length reads. Sequences were annotated with PyIR, a Python wrapper for IgBLAST v1.9, and V/J genes and CDR3 were assigned using IMGT germline references. Reads were filtered out if the reads had weak V/J assignments (E-value above 1e-6), no CDR3, stop codons, out-of-frame junctions, or ambiguous translated residues. A V3J clonotype was defined by an identical inferred V gene, J gene, and CDR3 amino acid sequence. Percentage overlap between repertoires was computed as shared unique clonotypes divided by the size of the smaller repertoire. Richness of each repertoire was evaluated using RTK rarefaction, the Chao1 estimator, and Recon v2.1 estimates of unobserved clonotypes. OLGA was used to compute generation probabilities for all TCRbeta clonotypes that the gDNA method yielded from a handful of donors. The table comes from immuneACCESS by way of TCRdb, which keeps in-frame sequences with V and J called. Part of the clones is missing from these tables; in studies checked, under half for an unresolved V gene and the rest for unknown reasons. That table supplies the V and J calls and clone size; D and trimming were determined from the DNA. The sample data list some 2.1 million clones, and 93% of these were observed just once. Over 1.5% of the sample comes from the top ten.

The junction shows trimming of 6 bases on V and 12 bases on J, plus 12 bases between the germline ends. Via the germline V gene (reference sequence), CDR1 is DFQATT and CDR2 SNEGSKA. From the cysteine through the phenylalanine, the CDR3 covers 10 amino acids. The CDR3 DNA has 30 bases and is translated from base 1. This chain is built from TRBV20-1 and TRBJ2-1; the D gene remains uncertain. The receptor was derived from a man younger than 35 in good health. Some clones in this sample may be carry-over from other donors' samples. Material for sequencing was naive CD8+ T cells from PBMCs. The label giving this sample's cell subset or site can be read as: CD45RA+CCR7+. The sequence in DNA is TGCAGTGCCGCGGAGTTCGGGCAGTTCTTC. Its translation is CSAAEFGQFF.